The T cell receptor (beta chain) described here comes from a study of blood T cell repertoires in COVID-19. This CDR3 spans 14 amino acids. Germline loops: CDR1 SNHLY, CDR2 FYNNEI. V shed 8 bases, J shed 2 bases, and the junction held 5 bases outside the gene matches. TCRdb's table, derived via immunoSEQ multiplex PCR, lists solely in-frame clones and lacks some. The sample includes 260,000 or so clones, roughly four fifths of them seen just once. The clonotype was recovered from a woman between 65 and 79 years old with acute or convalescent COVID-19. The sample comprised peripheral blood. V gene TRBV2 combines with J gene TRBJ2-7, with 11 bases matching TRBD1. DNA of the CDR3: TGTGCCAGCGGGGGACAGGGGGTAACCTACGAGCAGTACTTC. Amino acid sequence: CASGGQGVTYEQYF.